A single sample gave rise to the 15 T cell receptor beta chains below, sequenced in a study of T cells in tuberculosis. Clones were sequenced by immunoSEQ multiplex PCR, and TCRdb holds only the in-frame ones, with some missing. Of some 40,000 clones listed, 95% are singletons. What was sequenced was PBMCs. The receptors were gathered from a donor between 10 and 35 years old with latent tuberculosis or without tuberculosis infection.

A single count supports this clone. The chain has TRBV28 and TRBJ2-5, with 12 nucleotides matching TRBD2. The germline CDR1 and CDR2 sequences are MDHEN and SYDVKM. Trimming cost V 10 bases and J 5 bases; bases outside gene matches: 20. This CDR3 has 18 amino acids. CDR3 in DNA: TGTGCCACCCTCTCGAGCGCGCTAGCGGGGGGGCTTGATGAGACCCAGTACTTC. Translation: CATLSSALAGGLDETQYF.

With respect to this clone: An end of the junction does not agree with germline; a read error may underlie this. V is TRBV2 and J is TRBJ2-2, with D maybe TRBD1 (6 bases). This CDR3 has 13 amino acids. The germline V gene encodes CDR1 SNHLY and CDR2 FYNNEI. The CDR3 region has the DNA TGTGCCACTCAAAGGGACACCACCCGGGAGCTGTTTTTT. This codes for CATQRDTTRELFF.

This clone was recorded only once. The rearrangement joins TRBV5-1 to TRBJ2-5; D remains ambiguous. Trimming stripped 0 bases from V and 5 bases from J, with 5 bases between. The germline gives CDR1 SGHRS, CDR2 YFSETQ. The CDR3 runs 12 residues. CDR3: CASSLVGETQYF. The CDR3 region has the DNA TGCGCCAGCAGCTTGGTCGGGGAGACCCAGTACTTC.

The gene calls are TRBV5-1 and TRBJ2-3; D ambiguous. The CDR3 spans 14 residues. The germline CDR1 and CDR2 sequences are SGHRS and YFSETQ. Between the trimmed V and J ends, which lost 5 bases and 1 base, there was a span of 11 bases. CDR3 DNA: TGCGCCAGCAGGAAACTTTCGGGCACAGATACGCAGTATTTT. Translating gives CASRKLSGTDTQYF.

This chain links TRBV5-5 with TRBJ2-1; 8 bases align to TRBD1. CDR1 and CDR2 from the germline V gene are SGHKS and YYEKEE (reference sequence). CDR3 size: 13 residues. The V gene end was trimmed by 3 bases and the J gene end by 9 bases; junction bases not matched to a gene: 5. DNA for the CDR3: TGTGCCAGCAGCTACGACAGGGGTGGTGAGCAGTTCTTC. Translating it yields CASSYDRGGEQFF.

The rearrangement uses TRBV6-4 and TRBJ1-2; 9 nucleotides agree with TRBD1. The V segment lost 2 bases and the J segment 8 bases; nucleotides outside the gene matches: 9. CDR3 length: 15 residues. Germline V gene lookup returns CDR1 MRHNA and CDR2 SNTAGT. CDR3 protein: CASSDSYRGHGGYTF. Here the CDR3 DNA reads TGTGCCAGCAGTGACAGTTACAGGGGGCACGGAGGCTACACCTTC.

This clone was observed a single time. J is TRBJ2-7 and V is TRBV19; D might be TRBD1 (6 bases). The V and J ends lost 6 bases and 3 bases respectively, with 12 bases between them. CDR3 length equals 13 residues. CDR1 is LNHDA, CDR2 SQIVND, per germline (reference sequence). For the CDR3, the DNA is TGTGCCAGTAGCGAGGACAGCTACTACGAGCAGTACTTC. Its protein is CASSEDSYYEQYF.

This chain joins TRBV5-1 and TRBJ1-2; 9 bases line up with TRBD1. The CDR3 sequence is 17 residues long. The germline CDR1 and CDR2 sequences are SGHRS and YFSETQ. V lost 4 bases and J lost 2; bases outside the gene matches: 12. The CDR3 loop reads CASSPAGTGTGNYGYTF. Written as DNA, the CDR3 is TGCGCCAGCAGCCCGGCCGGGACAGGGACGGGCAACTATGGCTACACCTTC.

V gene TRBV25-1 combines with J gene TRBJ1-5; no clear D. Trimming removed 8 bases from V and 0 bases from J, with 20 bases in between. CDR1 is MGHDK, CDR2 SYGVNS, per germline. This CDR3 is 17 amino acids long. CDR3 nucleotide sequence: TGTGCCAGCGGCGACGACGCGCAGACTGATAGCAATCAGCCCCAGCATTTT. This translates into CASGDDAQTDSNQPQHF.

The chain is built from TRBV4-1 and TRBJ2-7; 8 nucleotides line up with TRBD1. This CDR3 region has 14 residues. The germline gives CDR1 MGHRA, CDR2 YSYEKL. The ends lost 2 bases at V and 3 bases at J; junction bases unmatched: 3. The DNA of the CDR3 is TGCGCCAGCAGCCAAACAGACAGGGGCTACGAGCAGTACTTC. It specifies CASSQTDRGYEQYF.

The chain links TRBV29-1 to TRBJ1-1, with 8 bases matching TRBD1. Trimming at V came to 6 bases and at J to 1 base, leaving 4 bases not matched to a gene. This CDR3 is built from 13 residues. Germline V CDR1 and CDR2: SQVTM, ANQGSEA. In DNA form, the CDR3 reads TGCAGCGTAGGGACAGGTGGGAACACTGAAGCTTTCTTT. Translating gives CSVGTGGNTEAFF.

This chain uses TRBV5-6 with TRBJ2-1; D gene ambiguous. V lost 4 bases, J lost 0 bases, and 11 bases lay in between. This CDR3 contains 15 residues. Germline CDR1 reads SGHDT; CDR2 reads YYEEEE. The CDR3 region is CASSPRFSSYNEQFF. The DNA of the CDR3 is TGTGCCAGCAGCCCCCGATTTAGCTCCTACAATGAGCAGTTCTTC.

The chain carries TRBV7-8 and TRBJ2-5, with 14 bases fitting TRBD2. Trimming cost V 6 bases and J 2 bases; bases outside gene matches: 8. The CDR3 length is 17 residues. Looked up from germline, CDR1 is SGHVS and CDR2 is FQNEAQ. This CDR3 is CASSTGLAGGSQETQYF. CDR3 nucleotide sequence: TGTGCCAGCAGTACTGGACTAGCGGGGGGCTCTCAAGAGACCCAGTACTTC.

This chain links TRBV9 with TRBJ1-5; weak D call: TRBD1 (6 bases). CDR3 length equals 14 residues. The germline V gene encodes CDR1 SGDLS and CDR2 YYNGEE. With 3 bases removed from V and 5 bases from J, the gap between germline ends came to 12 bases. For the CDR3, the DNA is TGTGCCAGCAGCGGACAGGAATTCGATCAGCCCCAGCATTTT. Its translation: CASSGQEFDQPQHF.

This chain connects TRBV11-2 to TRBJ1-5; 10 bases are a match to TRBD1. Germline-derived CDR1 and CDR2 are SGHAT and FQNNGV. This CDR3 contains 14 residues. V dropped 3 bases and J dropped 6; count of bases not matched to a gene: 2. CDR3 nucleotides: TGTGCCAGCAGCTTCGGGACAGGGGTTCAGCCCCAGCATTTT. It is translated as CASSFGTGVQPQHF. Full variable domain (rest looked up from reference TRBV11-2 and TRBJ1-5): EAGVAQSPRYKIIEKRQSVAFWCNPISGHATLYWYQQILGQGPKLLIQFQNNGVVDDSQLPKDRFSAERLKGVDSTLKIQPAKLEDSAVYLCASSFGTGVQPQHFGDGTRLSIL.